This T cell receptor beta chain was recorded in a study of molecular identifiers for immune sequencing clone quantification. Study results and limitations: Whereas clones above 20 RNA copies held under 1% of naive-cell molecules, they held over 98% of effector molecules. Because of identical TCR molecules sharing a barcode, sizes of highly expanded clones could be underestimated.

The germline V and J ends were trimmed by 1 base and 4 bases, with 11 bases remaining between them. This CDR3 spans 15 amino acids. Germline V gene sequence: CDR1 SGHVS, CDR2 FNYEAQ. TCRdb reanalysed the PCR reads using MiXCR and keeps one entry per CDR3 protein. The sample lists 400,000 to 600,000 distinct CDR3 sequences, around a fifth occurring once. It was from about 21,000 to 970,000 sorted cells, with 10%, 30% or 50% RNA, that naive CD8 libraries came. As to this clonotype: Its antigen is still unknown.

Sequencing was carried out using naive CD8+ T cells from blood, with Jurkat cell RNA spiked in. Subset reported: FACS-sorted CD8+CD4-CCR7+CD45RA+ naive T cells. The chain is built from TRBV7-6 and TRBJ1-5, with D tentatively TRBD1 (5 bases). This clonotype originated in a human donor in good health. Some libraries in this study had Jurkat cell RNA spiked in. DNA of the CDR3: TGTGCCAGCAGCTTAGTGGCAGGGAAGAATCAGCCCCAGCATTTT. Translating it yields CASSLVAGKNQPQHF.